The next 20 T cell receptor beta chains were all read from a single sample in a study of T cell responses to AZD1222 COVID-19 vaccine. Clones were sequenced by immunoSEQ multiplex PCR, and TCRdb holds only the in-frame ones, with some missing. The sample yields fewer than 70,000 clones, 65% to 80% seen once. The sequencing used peripheral blood, collected 28 days after the second AZD1222 dose. Receptor source: an adult who received the AZD1222 COVID-19 vaccine.

This sequence joins TRBV7-8 and TRBJ2-1, with TRBD2 matching over 14 bases. Germline assignment: CDR1 SGHVS and CDR2 FQNEAQ. Trimming took 3 bases from V and 2 from J; bases not matched to a gene: 0. This CDR3 comprises 16 residues. CDR3 sequence: CASSLTSGGAYNEQFF. The CDR3 DNA is TGTGCCAGCAGCTTGACTAGCGGGGGGGCCTACAATGAGCAGTTCTTC. Using reference TRBV7-8 and TRBJ2-1 for the parts outside the CDR3, the full variable domain is GAGVSQSPRYKVAKRGQDVALRCDPISGHVSLFWYQQALGQGPEFLTYFQNEAQLDKSGLPSDRFFAERPEGSVSTLKIQRTQQEDSAVYLCASSLTSGGAYNEQFFGPGTRLTVL.

This clone was detected only once. The chain couples TRBV5-1 to TRBJ2-3; 16 nucleotides match TRBD2. Per the germline V gene, CDR1 is SGHRS and CDR2 is YFSETQ. CDR3 length: 19 residues. V shed 4 bases, J shed 0 bases, and the junction held 8 bases outside the gene matches. This CDR3 reads CASSPGTSGGAGSTDTQYF. In DNA form, the CDR3 reads TGCGCCAGCAGCCCCGGGACTAGCGGGGGGGCGGGGAGCACAGATACGCAGTATTTT.

This chain uses TRBV7-2 with TRBJ1-6; D gene ambiguous. Germline CDR1 and CDR2: SGHTA and FQGNSA. CDR3 length equals 15 residues. Trimming pared 1 base from V and 0 bases from J, leaving 4 bases between. CDR3 region: CASSLESSYNSPLHF. The CDR3 nucleotides are TGTGCCAGCAGCTTAGAGAGCTCCTATAATTCACCCCTCCACTTT.

The chain couples TRBV5-1 to TRBJ2-3; the D gene is possibly TRBD2 (5 bases). V was pared by 0 bases and J by 6 bases, with 26 bases between. The CDR3 is made up of 19 amino acids. The germline V gene has CDR1 SGHRS and CDR2 YFSETQ. DNA for the CDR3: TGCGCCAGCAGCTTGGTCGTCGGGGTGGTGGGCAGGTCGGCCGATACGCAGTATTTT. Translation gives CASSLVVGVVGRSADTQYF.

The chain recombines TRBV5-6 with TRBJ2-7; D ambiguous. V dropped 0 bases and J dropped 0 bases, with 7 bases sitting between them. CDR3 length: 14 amino acids. Germline CDR1 reads SGHDT; CDR2 reads YYEEEE. In DNA form, the CDR3 reads TGTGCCAGCAGCTTGGGGTTCAGCTCCTACGAGCAGTACTTC. Its translation is CASSLGFSSYEQYF. The whole variable domain, remainder taken from reference TRBV5-6 and TRBJ2-7, is DAGVTQSPTHLIKTRGQQVTLRCSPKSGHDTVSWYQQALGQGPQFIFQYYEEEERQRGNFPDRFSGHQFPNYSSELNVNALLLGDSALYLCASSLGFSSYEQYFGPGTRLTVT.

The genes are TRBV12-3 or TRBV12-4 and TRBJ1-3, with no clear D. V lost 5 bases to trimming and J lost 8 bases, with 10 bases between them. The CDR3 consists of 12 residues. This chain's CDR3 is CASSGVEDTIYF. Written as DNA, the CDR3 is TGTGCCAGCAGTGGCGTGGAGGACACCATATATTTT.

The chain combines TRBV5-5 with TRBJ1-1, with D tentatively TRBD1 (5 bases). With 6 bases removed from V and 0 bases from J, the gap between germline ends came to 15 bases. The V gene's germline CDR1 is SGHKS and CDR2 YYEKEE (reference sequence). This CDR3 spans 15 amino acids. This chain's CDR3 is CASTPHQGLNTEAFF. The CDR3 DNA is TGTGCCAGCACCCCCCACCAGGGCCTGAACACTGAAGCTTTCTTT.

V is TRBV19 and J is TRBJ1-3; D perhaps matches TRBD1 (5 bases). Trimming left V 10 bases short and J 0 bases short, with 19 bases between. The CDR3 length is 16 residues. Per germline, CDR1 LNHDA and CDR2 SQIVND (reference sequence). This CDR3 is CATFGGAGPSGNTIYF. As DNA, the CDR3 is TGTGCCACCTTCGGAGGGGCAGGGCCCTCTGGAAACACCATATATTTT. Together with reference TRBV19 and TRBJ1-3, the CDR3 gives the full variable domain: DGGITQSPKYLFRKEGQNVTLSCEQNLNHDAMYWYRQDPGQGLRLIYYSQIVNDFQKGDIAEGYSVSREKKESFPLTVTSAQKNPTAFYLCATFGGAGPSGNTIYFGEGSWLTVV.

The rearrangement uses TRBV7-9 and TRBJ1-5; D is uncertain. V was cut by 2 bases and J by 6 bases, with 8 bases left in between. Germline CDR1 is SEHNR and CDR2 is FQNEAQ (reference sequence). The CDR3 totals 13 residues. CDR3 bases: TGTGCCAGCAGCTTAAGCCGCAGTCAGCCCCAGCATTTT. It encodes CASSLSRSQPQHF.

The J gene is TRBJ1-6, the V gene TRBV27, with 7 bases that match TRBD1. Germline-derived CDR1 and CDR2 are MNHEY and SMNVEV (reference sequence). The CDR3 is 15 residues long. J gave up 6 bases and V 6 bases, and 8 bases lay outside the gene matches. DNA of the CDR3: TGTGCCAGCAGGCAGAACAGGGGCCCTAATTCACCCCTCCACTTT. Amino acid sequence: CASRQNRGPNSPLHF.

This chain links TRBV7-9 with TRBJ2-5, with D perhaps matching TRBD2 (5 bases). The CDR3 runs to 14 residues. V was clipped by 4 bases and J by 5 bases, with 14 bases between them. Germline CDR1 is SEHNR and CDR2 is FQNEAQ (reference sequence). The CDR3: CASSSTRGSETQYF. CDR3 nucleotide sequence: TGTGCCAGCAGCTCGACTCGGGGATCTGAGACCCAGTACTTC. Full variable domain (outside the CDR3, taken from reference TRBV7-9 and TRBJ2-5): DTGVSQNPRHKITKRGQNVTFRCDPISEHNRLYWYRQTLGQGPEFLTYFQNEAQLEKSRLLSDRFSAERPKGSFSTLEIQRTEQGDSAMYLCASSSTRGSETQYFGPGTRLLVL.

The V and J genes are TRBV5-1 and TRBJ2-5, with TRBD2 matching 15 bases. The trim removed 3 bases at V and 0 bases at J, leaving 6 bases unmatched. This CDR3 region has 18 residues. CDR1 SGHRS and CDR2 YFSETQ come from the germline V gene. CDR3 protein: CASSYGLAGGPYQETQYF. CDR3 nucleotides: TGCGCCAGCAGCTACGGACTAGCGGGGGGGCCCTACCAAGAGACCCAGTACTTC.

The chain joins TRBV5-4 to TRBJ2-1, with 14 bases aligning to TRBD2. V was clipped by 7 bases and J by 7 bases; unmatched bases: 10. Germline V gene lookup returns CDR1 SGHNT and CDR2 YYREEE (reference sequence). This CDR3 spans 16 amino acids. CDR3 sequence reads: CASRFGLAGGQNEQFF. CDR3 nucleotides: TGTGCCAGCCGGTTTGGACTAGCGGGGGGCCAGAATGAGCAGTTCTTC. Full variable domain (missing parts from reference TRBV5-4 and TRBJ2-1): ETGVTQSPTHLIKTRGQQVTLRCSSQSGHNTVSWYQQALGQGPQFIFQYYREEENGRGNFPPRFSGLQFPNYSSELNVNALELDDSALYLCASRFGLAGGQNEQFFGPGTRLTVL.

The chain uses TRBV3-1 (or the pseudogene TRBV3-2) and TRBJ1-3; D might be TRBD1 (6 bases). This CDR3 region has 13 residues. CDR1 is LGHDT and CDR2 is YNNKEL in the germline V gene (reference sequence). The V end was cut by 5 bases, the J end by 4 bases, with 9 bases between. The DNA of the CDR3 is TGTGCCAGCAGCGGGGACATCGGAAACACCATATATTTT. It codes for CASSGDIGNTIYF.

This chain links TRBV6-2 or TRBV6-3 with TRBJ1-1; D is perhaps TRBD1 (5 bases). The CDR3 length is 14 residues. Germline V gene data show CDR1 as MNHEY and CDR2 as SVGEGT. Trimming removed 4 bases from V and 12 bases from J, with 21 bases in between. The CDR3 reads CASSFGGEAARSFF. The CDR3 DNA reads TGTGCCAGCAGTTTTGGAGGGGAAGCGGCGCGATCTTTCTTT.

This clone was found a few times. The chain combines TRBV3-1 (or the pseudogene TRBV3-2) with TRBJ1-1; D is uncertain. The CDR3 is 14 amino acids. V was clipped by 4 bases and J by 10 bases, with 19 bases between them. The germline V gene has CDR1 LGHDT and CDR2 YNNKEL (reference sequence). The CDR3 here is CASSPSTEGLRAFF. The CDR3 DNA sequence: TGTGCCAGCAGCCCTTCGACGGAGGGTCTTAGAGCTTTCTTT.

The chain joins TRBV6-5 to TRBJ2-5; 12 positions match TRBD2. Germline V gene lookup returns CDR1 MNHEY and CDR2 SVGAGI. The junction had 8 bases not matched to a gene; V was cut back by 6 bases and J by 6 bases. The CDR3 is 15 amino acids. CDR3 coding DNA: TGTGCCAGCAGAACTCTAGCGGGGGGGATACAGACCCAGTACTTC. Amino acid sequence: CASRTLAGGIQTQYF.

The gene calls are TRBV15 and TRBJ2-7; D tentatively fits TRBD1 or TRBD2 (5 bases each). The ends were cut back, 5 bases at V and 4 bases at J, with 21 bases in the middle. The CDR3 runs to 16 residues. The germline V gene has CDR1 LNHNV and CDR2 YYDKDF (reference sequence). CDR3 in amino acids: CATSGIGGGPRYEQYF. The DNA for the CDR3 is TGTGCCACCAGCGGGATCGGTGGGGGTCCTCGGTACGAGCAGTACTTC.

The chain employs TRBV10-2 and TRBJ2-2; TRBD2 matches at 9 bases. This CDR3 region has 15 residues. V dropped 7 bases and J dropped 4; count of bases not matched to a gene: 7. Per germline, CDR1 WSHSY and CDR2 SAAADI. The CDR3 DNA follows: TGCGCCAGCATAGGCGGGGGGGCCCGCACCGGGGAGCTGTTTTTT. Translation gives CASIGGGARTGELFF.

With regard to this clone: The sample contains more than one DNA sequence encoding this CDR3. The V call is TRBV28, the J call TRBJ1-6; D gene unclear. The CDR3 covers 15 residues. The germline V gene has CDR1 MDHEN and CDR2 SYDVKM. Trimming cost V 5 bases and J 7 bases, with 15 bases left between them. CDR3 residues: CASSPPGRKNSPLHF. The CDR3 region has the DNA TGTGCCAGCAGTCCCCCCGGGCGGAAGAATTCACCCCTCCACTTT. Full variable domain (rest looked up from reference TRBV28 and TRBJ1-6): DVKVTQSSRYLVKRTGEKVFLECVQDMDHENMFWYRQDPGLGLRLIYFSYDVKMKEKGDIPEGYSVSREKKERFSLILESASTNQTSMYLCASSPPGRKNSPLHFGNGTRLTVT.